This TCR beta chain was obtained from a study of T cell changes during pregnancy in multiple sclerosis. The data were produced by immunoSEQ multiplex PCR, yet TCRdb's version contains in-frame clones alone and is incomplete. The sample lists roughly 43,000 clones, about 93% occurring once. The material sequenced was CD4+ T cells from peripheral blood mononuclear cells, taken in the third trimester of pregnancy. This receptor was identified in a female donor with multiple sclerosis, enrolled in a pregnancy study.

CDR3 loop: CASSLERGDEQFF. Here the CDR3 DNA reads TGTGCCAGCAGCTTAGAAAGGGGCGATGAGCAGTTCTTC. The genes are TRBV11-2 and TRBJ2-1, with TRBD1 as a possible D gene (5 bases). The CDR3 contains 13 residues. Germline values: CDR1 SGHAT, CDR2 FQNNGV. V was pared by 0 bases and J by 8 bases, with 8 bases between.